What follows is one T cell receptor beta chain and its context. What this receptor recognizes is not known. Per-nucleotide qualities are absent, and no much larger clonotype sits a single base away. The trial excluded patients who had a history of autoimmune disease or who were on systemic immunosuppression. Peripheral blood for TCR sequencing was drawn from every dose cohort at baseline, at cycle 4 day 1 and at cycle 7 day 1. The samples were taken from a phase I, first-in-human, multicenter, open-label dose-escalation trial of ivuxolimab. Adults with locally advanced or metastatic head and neck squamous cell, hepatocellular, melanoma or renal cell carcinoma were enrolled in the trial. Before TCR sequencing, CD4+ T cells and CD8+ T cells were sorted from peripheral blood as separate populations. For sequencing of the TCRbeta CDR3 region, genomic DNA was extracted from the sorted cells. TCRbeta CDR3 regions were sequenced using the immunoSEQ Assay. TCRdb obtained this table from immuneACCESS and retained in-frame rearrangements with V and J assigned. These tables miss some clones; where compared with another copy, unresolved V genes account for less than half of the shortfall, and the remainder is unexplained. This sample has roughly 100,000 clones in its table, and 70% to 90% of those were observed once. The ten largest clones take up 0.7% to 0.9% of the sample.

This sample is part of a study of OX40 agonist ivuxolimab in advanced cancers. For the wider study: Ivuxolimab, which targeted the costimulatory receptor OX40 (CD134), was an agonistic, fully human IgG2 monoclonal antibody. The monotherapy dose-escalation portion (N ≈ 56 patients) of the phase I ivuxolimab trial is reported in the paper. Of the approximately 54 patients in dose escalation, 19 had hepatocellular carcinoma, some 15 had melanoma, 9 had renal cell carcinoma and 9 had head and neck cancer. Three dose-escalation patients achieved partial responses, one with hepatocellular carcinoma and two with cutaneous melanoma. A male proportion of around 80% and a mean age of roughly 55 years, ranging from 23 to 79, were recorded for the dose-escalation cohort. Prior anti-PD-1, anti-PD-L1 or anti-CTLA-4 therapy was permitted, and approximately 40% of dose-escalation patients had received checkpoint inhibitors. The purpose of peripheral TCRbeta sequencing was to test whether ivuxolimab changed TCR sequence diversity and led to clonal T-cell expansion. Intravenous ivuxolimab was administered to patients every 2 weeks at six dose levels: 0.01, 0.1, 0.3, 1.5, 3 and 10 mg/kg. The full study reports these points: Clonal expansion of both CD4+ and CD8+ blood T cells was observed from baseline to week 6 at doses 0.1 to 3.0 mg/kg. Low levels of normalized T-cell clonal expansion were also seen in some patients who did not respond. In partial responders in the 0.1-3.0 mg/kg groups, normalized peripheral clonal expansion was found to be among the lowest, especially among CD8+ T cells. The antigen specificity of the clonally expanded peripheral T cells was not determined. After ivuxolimab, more expanded clones were found on average in CD8+ T cells than in CD4+ T cells.

The V and J ends are trimmed by 0 bases and 6 bases, leaving 9 bases between them. The CDR3 contains 14 residues, cysteine and phenylalanine counted. Kept here is only the CDR3 DNA, which spans 42 bases and is read in frame from base 1. Taken from the germline V gene (reference sequence), the CDR1 and CDR2 loops are SEHNR and FQNEAQ. This specimen was CD4+ or CD8+ T cells sorted from blood, taken in a trial of the OX40 agonist ivuxolimab. The receptor chain draws on TRBV7-9 and TRBJ2-1; no D segment can be confidently identified. This TCR derives from an adult with an advanced solid tumor such as melanoma, head and neck, liver or kidney cancer. At the DNA level, the sequence is TGTGCCAGCAGCTTAGCGCTTGGCTCCAATGAGCAGTTCTTC. Its amino acids are CASSLALGSNEQFF. The full variable domain, completed from the reference TRBV7-9 and TRBJ2-1 proteins outside the CDR3, reads DTGVSQNPRHKITKRGQNVTFRCDPISEHNRLYWYRQTLGQGPEFLTYFQNEAQLEKSRLLSDRFSAERPKGSFSTLEIQRTEQGDSAMYLCASSLALGSNEQFFGPGTRLTVL.